The clone carrying this TCR beta chain has just a few counts. Trimming took off 0 bases at V and 2 bases at J, with 14 bases between the two ends. Germline V lookup: CDR1 SGHTA, CDR2 FQGNSA. The CDR3 spans 17 residues. This entry belongs to a study of blood T cell repertoires in COVID-19. Study-wide background: PBMCs, B-cell-depleted T cells, or T cells were the source of the cDNA or gDNA that made up the material.

Libraries were prepared by immunoSEQ multiplex PCR; TCRdb keeps only in-frame clonotypes and omits some of them. This table has about 320,000 clones, 87% appearing once. The study counted Cohort 3 donors as recovered given two negative PCRs, clearance, or symptom resolution. The sample taken for sequencing was PBMCs or T cells enriched from blood (not recorded which). The V and J genes are TRBV7-2 and TRBJ1-3; D possibly corresponds to TRBD1 (6 bases). The receptor comes from a woman aged 25 to 39 who had recovered from COVID-19. The CDR3 sequence is CASSLAPARGAGNTIYF. The CDR3 DNA follows: TGTGCCAGCAGCTTAGCTCCCGCCAGGGGTGCTGGAAACACCATATATTTT.